The 9 T cell receptor beta chains given below trace back to one sample, sequenced in a study of blood T cells in healthy people across ages. The use of a sample-barcoded 5' primer and a J-beta primer mix characterized a second PCR of roughly 7 to 12 cycles. TCRdb called the 5' RACE reads again in MiXCR, with one record for every CDR3 protein. Among around 1,500,000 distinct CDR3 sequences, roughly 45% were seen once, and the ten largest hold 7.9%. Sequencing was done on a sample of blood. Source of these receptors: a woman under 30 in good health.

The chain uses TRBV4-1 and TRBJ2-7; D might be TRBD1 or TRBD2, each matching 5 bases. Trimming shortened V by 4 bases and J by 2 bases, and 18 bases separated the two germline ends. Germline V gene sequence: CDR1 MGHRA, CDR2 YSYEKL. The CDR3 is 16 residues long. The CDR3 nucleotides are TGCGCCAGCAGCCTCCCGGGACGCCAAAAAGCCTACGAGCAGTACTTC. Amino acid sequence: CASSLPGRQKAYEQYF.

This clonotype was seen a single time. The junction departs from germline at one end; a sequencing error may be responsible. V usage is TRBV2 and J usage is TRBJ2-2; perhaps TRBD1 as D (6 bases). This CDR3 is 16 amino acids long. Germline CDR1 and CDR2: SNHLY and FYNNEI. CDR3 loop: CASRTYNRANTRELFF. The CDR3 DNA reads TGTGCCAGCAGGACCTATAACAGGGCGAACACCAGGGAGCTGTTTTTT. The complete variable domain, with remaining parts taken from reference TRBV2 and TRBJ2-2, reads EPEVTQTPSHQVTQMGQEVILRCVPISNHLYFYWYRQILGQKVEFLVSFYNNEISEKSEIFDDQFSVERPDGSNFTLKIRSTKLEDSAMYFCASRTYNRANTRELFFGEGSRLTVL.

The chain employs TRBV7-6 and TRBJ1-1, with TRBD1 as a possible D gene (5 bases). CDR3 length: 14 residues. V was cut by 5 bases and J by 4 bases, with 14 bases left in between. The germline V gene encodes CDR1 SGHVS and CDR2 FNYEAQ. This chain's CDR3 is CASSSGEGTTEAFF. The CDR3 DNA is TGTGCCAGCAGCAGTGGGGAGGGGACCACTGAAGCTTTCTTT.

The V gene is TRBV10-2, the J gene TRBJ2-1; 9 bases agree with TRBD2. Germline V gives CDR1 WSHSY, CDR2 SAAADI. Trimming cost V 4 bases and J 3 bases; bases outside gene matches: 4. The CDR3 covers 15 residues. The CDR3 bases are TGCGCCAGCAGTGTGGGACTAGCACTCTACAATGAGCAGTTCTTC. It yields the protein CASSVGLALYNEQFF.

A few counts support this clonotype. This chain links TRBV7-2 with TRBJ2-3; 13 bases map to TRBD2. CDR1 and CDR2 from the germline V gene are SGHTA and FQGNSA. Losses at the gene ends were 2 bases for V and 6 bases for J; bases not matched to a gene: 8. The length of the CDR3 is 17 residues. The CDR3 bases are TGTGCCAGCAGCTTACTCGGACTAGCGGGGGAGTGGGATACGCAGTATTTT. This sequence encodes CASSLLGLAGEWDTQYF.

V is TRBV4-1 and J is TRBJ2-5, with 7 bases identical to TRBD2. Germline-derived CDR1 and CDR2 are MGHRA and YSYEKL. The CDR3 sequence is 18 residues long. The V segment lost 4 bases and the J segment 1 base; nucleotides outside the gene matches: 15. The CDR3, as DNA: TGCGCCAGCAGCCCCCCCCTCGGGGCTAGCGGTTCCCAAGAGACCCAGTACTTC. Translation gives CASSPPLGASGSQETQYF.

The genes are TRBV20-1 and TRBJ2-7; tentatively, D is TRBD2 (5 bases). Between the trimmed V and J ends, which lost 4 bases and 0 bases, there was a span of 7 bases. CDR1 is DFQATT and CDR2 is SNEGSKA in the germline V gene (reference sequence). This CDR3 spans 12 amino acids. CDR3 coding DNA: TGCAGTGCTACCCGGGGCTCCTACGAGCAGTACTTC. It translates to CSATRGSYEQYF.

In this sample, this clonotype turned up a few times. V and J are TRBV9 and TRBJ2-3; D is undetermined. The CDR3 length is 15 residues. Looked up from germline, CDR1 is SGDLS and CDR2 is YYNGEE. V was shortened by 3 bases and J by 3 bases, with 14 bases between the two germline ends. CDR3 sequence: CASSGSPTATDTQYF. The CDR3 DNA is TGTGCCAGCAGCGGGTCACCGACTGCTACAGATACGCAGTATTTT.

This chain uses TRBV2 with TRBJ2-3; perhaps TRBD2 as D (6 bases). In germline, CDR1 is SNHLY, CDR2 FYNNEI. The CDR3 extends over 15 amino acids. The V gene lost 5 bases and the J gene lost 5 bases, with 17 bases spanning the gap. The CDR3 bases are TGTGCCAGCAGTTCACAGCTCGCCGGGGGAGATACGCAGTATTTT. Translated: CASSSQLAGGDTQYF.